This T cell receptor beta chain was found in a study of CD8+ T cells in alopecia areata. This clone was observed a few times. The antigen is unknown. Study observations and caveats: With patients, TCR sharing proved less clear than in mice, a difference possibly related to HLA.

Obtained from alopecia areata patients were lesional scalp punch biopsies along with peripheral blood. After isolation, RNA underwent reverse transcription to generate cDNA as the sequencing template. Profiled with immunoSEQ multiplex PCR; TCRdb holds only in-frame clones, not every one. The sample contains roughly 140,000 clones, under 60% of which appear only once. The V gene's germline CDR1 is LGHNA and CDR2 YSLEER. This CDR3 has 16 amino acids. Trimming removed 1 base at V and 0 bases at J, with 11 bases between. The TCR comes from a human donor with alopecia areata. Sequences were derived from CD8+ T cells sorted from blood, sampled at week 0. The V call is TRBV4-3, the J call TRBJ2-3; no clear D. CDR3 loop: CASSQGHGSSTDTQYF. The CDR3 nucleotides are TGCGCCAGCAGCCAAGGACATGGTTCGAGCACAGATACGCAGTATTTT.